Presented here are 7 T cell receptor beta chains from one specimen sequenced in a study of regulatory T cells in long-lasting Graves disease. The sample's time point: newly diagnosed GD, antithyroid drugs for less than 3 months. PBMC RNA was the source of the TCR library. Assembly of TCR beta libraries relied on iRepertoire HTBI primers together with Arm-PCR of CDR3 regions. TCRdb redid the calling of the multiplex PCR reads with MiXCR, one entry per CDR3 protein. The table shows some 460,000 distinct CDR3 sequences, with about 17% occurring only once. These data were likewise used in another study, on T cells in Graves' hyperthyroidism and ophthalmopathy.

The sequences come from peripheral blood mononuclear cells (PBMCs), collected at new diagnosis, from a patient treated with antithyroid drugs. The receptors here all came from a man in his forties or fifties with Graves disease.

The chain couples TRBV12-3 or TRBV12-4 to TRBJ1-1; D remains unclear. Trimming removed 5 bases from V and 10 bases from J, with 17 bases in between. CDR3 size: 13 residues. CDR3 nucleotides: TGTGCCAGCAGTGGCCCAAACCGGGGTCGAGCTTTCTTT. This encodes CASSGPNRGRAFF.

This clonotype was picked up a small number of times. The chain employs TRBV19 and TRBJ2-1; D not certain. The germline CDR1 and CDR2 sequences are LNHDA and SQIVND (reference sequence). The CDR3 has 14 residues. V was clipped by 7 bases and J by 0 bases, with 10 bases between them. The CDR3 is CASKVFSSYNEQFF. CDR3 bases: TGTGCCAGTAAAGTCTTTAGCTCCTACAATGAGCAGTTCTTC.

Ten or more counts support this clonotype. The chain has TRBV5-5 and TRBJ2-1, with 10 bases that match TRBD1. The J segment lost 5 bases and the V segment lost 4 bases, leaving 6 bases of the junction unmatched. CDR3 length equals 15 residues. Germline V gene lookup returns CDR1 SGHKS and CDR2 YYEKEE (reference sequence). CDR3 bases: TGTGCCAGCAGCCGGGACAGGGGAGGTCACAATGAGCAGTTCTTC. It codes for CASSRDRGGHNEQFF. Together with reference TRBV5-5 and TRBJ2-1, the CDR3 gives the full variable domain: DAGVTQSPTHLIKTRGQQVTLRCSPISGHKSVSWYQQVLGQGPQFIFQYYEKEERGRGNFPDRFSARQFPNYSSELNVNALLLGDSALYLCASSRDRGGHNEQFFGPGTRLTVL.

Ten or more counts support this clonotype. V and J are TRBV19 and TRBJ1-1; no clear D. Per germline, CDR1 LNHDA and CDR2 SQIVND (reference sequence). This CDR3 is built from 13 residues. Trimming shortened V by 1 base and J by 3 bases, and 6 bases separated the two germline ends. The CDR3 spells CASSIGTYTEAFF. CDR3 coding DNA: TGTGCCAGTAGTATAGGCACTTACACTGAAGCTTTCTTT.

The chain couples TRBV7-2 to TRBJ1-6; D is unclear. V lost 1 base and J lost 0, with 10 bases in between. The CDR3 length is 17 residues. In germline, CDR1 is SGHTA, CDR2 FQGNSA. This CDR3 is CASSLEARSSYNSPLHF. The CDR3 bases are TGTGCCAGCAGCTTAGAAGCCAGGAGCTCCTATAATTCACCCCTCCACTTT.

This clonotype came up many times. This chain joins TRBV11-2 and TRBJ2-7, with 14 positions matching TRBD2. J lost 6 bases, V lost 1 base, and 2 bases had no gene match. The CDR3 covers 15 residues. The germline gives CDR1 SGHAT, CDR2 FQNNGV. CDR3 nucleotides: TGTGCCAGCAGCTTAGTGGGACTAGCGGGAGCCGAGCAGTACTTC. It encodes CASSLVGLAGAEQYF.

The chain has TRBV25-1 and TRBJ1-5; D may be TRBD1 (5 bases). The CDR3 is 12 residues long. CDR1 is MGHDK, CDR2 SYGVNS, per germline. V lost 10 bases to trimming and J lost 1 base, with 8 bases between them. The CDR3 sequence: CAKHRSNQPQHF. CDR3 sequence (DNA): TGTGCCAAGCACAGGAGCAATCAGCCCCAGCATTTT.